What follows are 12 T cell receptor beta chains derived from one specimen sequenced in a study of T cells in Graves' hyperthyroidism and ophthalmopathy. The investigators amplified TCR beta CDR3 regions from RNA transcripts. First-round RT-PCR with HTBI primers amplified the TCR CDR3 region. One entry per CDR3 protein results from TCRdb running MiXCR on the multiplex PCR reads. The sample lists under 450,000 distinct CDR3 sequences; 15% to 18% were seen once. Sequencing was done on a sample of blood. All receptors derive from a woman between 18 and 30 years old with Graves' hyperthyroidism.

The genes are TRBV20-1 and TRBJ1-6; no reliable D call. Deletions cut 1 base from V and 5 bases from J, with 12 bases between. CDR3 length: 15 amino acids. CDR1 is DFQATT and CDR2 is SNEGSKA in the germline V gene (reference sequence). The CDR3 region has the DNA TGCAGTGCTAGAGGGACGGCAGAAAATAATTCACCCCTCCACTTT. Translated, it gives CSARGTAENNSPLHF.

In its sample, this clonotype was seen a few times. V and J are TRBV3-1 and TRBJ2-7; 8 bases map to TRBD2. The CDR3 totals 16 residues. Germline V gene data show CDR1 as LGHDT and CDR2 as YNNKEL (reference sequence). With 4 bases clipped from V and 1 base from J, the junction kept 9 bases outside the gene matches. CDR3 nucleotides: TGTGCCAGCAGCCGGGGGATAAGCGGGGGTTCCTACGAGCAGTACTTC. Translation gives CASSRGISGGSYEQYF.

The chain employs TRBV5-4 and TRBJ2-7; TRBD1 matches 10 bases. V dropped 4 bases and J dropped 3; count of bases not matched to a gene: 7. This CDR3 region has 15 residues. CDR1 and CDR2 (germline): SGHNT, YYREEE (reference sequence). The CDR3 here is CASSATGGADYEQYF. The CDR3 DNA is TGTGCCAGCAGCGCGACAGGGGGCGCAGACTACGAGCAGTACTTC. The variable domain in full, with the rest retrieved from reference TRBV5-4 and TRBJ2-7, is ETGVTQSPTHLIKTRGQQVTLRCSSQSGHNTVSWYQQALGQGPQFIFQYYREEENGRGNFPPRFSGLQFPNYSSELNVNALELDDSALYLCASSATGGADYEQYFGPGTRLTVT.

This clonotype has only a few counts. This chain uses TRBV19 with TRBJ2-5; a weak D match, TRBD2 (6 bases). Trimming left V 4 bases short and J 5 bases short, with 11 bases between. The CDR3 runs 13 residues. Germline CDR1 reads LNHDA; CDR2 reads SQIVND (reference sequence). DNA of the CDR3: TGTGCCAGTAGTACCTTTGGGGGGGAGACCCAGTACTTC. The encoded protein is CASSTFGGETQYF.

This clonotype has only a few counts. The CDR3 region is CASSYSELAKNIQYF. CDR3 coding DNA: TGTGCCAGCAGTTATAGTGAACTAGCCAAAAACATTCAGTACTTC. V is TRBV6-5 and J is TRBJ2-4, with D uncertain. CDR3 length: 15 amino acids. In germline, CDR1 is MNHEY, CDR2 SVGAGI. V was shortened by 3 bases and J by 0 bases, with 9 bases between the two germline ends.

This clonotype occurred a few times. V usage is TRBV6-2 or TRBV6-3 and J usage is TRBJ2-1; D is perhaps TRBD2 (5 bases). Trimming left V 5 bases short and J 6 bases short, with 11 bases between. The V gene's germline CDR1 is MNHEY and CDR2 SVGEGT. The CDR3 spans 13 residues. CDR3 sequence (DNA): TGTGCCAGCAGTACCCTGGGGAGCAATGAGCAGTTCTTC. Its protein is CASSTLGSNEQFF.

Ten or more counts support this clonotype. The chain combines TRBV2 with TRBJ1-1; 7 bases align to TRBD1. CDR3 size: 13 residues. Germline V CDR1 and CDR2: SNHLY, FYNNEI. Unmatched junction bases numbered 6, after V lost 6 bases and J lost 5 bases. The CDR3 reads CASRPQGRTEAFF. Here the CDR3 DNA reads TGTGCCAGCAGACCACAGGGGAGGACTGAAGCTTTCTTT.

This clonotype showed up many times. The chain combines TRBV29-1 with TRBJ1-5, with TRBD1 matching over 7 bases. Germline CDR1 SQVTM, CDR2 ANQGSEA. This CDR3 has 14 amino acids. J lost 0 bases, V lost 4 bases, and 3 bases had no gene match. Here the CDR3 DNA reads TGCAGCGTTGCGACAGGGAATAGCAATCAGCCCCAGCATTTT. Protein product: CSVATGNSNQPQHF.

The chain joins TRBV20-1 to TRBJ2-5; 8 nucleotides align to TRBD2. The length of the CDR3 is 13 residues. V lost 8 bases and J lost 7; bases outside the gene matches: 12. Germline-derived CDR1 and CDR2 are DFQATT and SNEGSKA (reference sequence). The CDR3 region is CSPREGSIGTQYF. The CDR3 DNA reads as TGCAGTCCCCGGGAGGGCAGTATCGGGACCCAGTACTTC.

The genes are TRBV10-3 and TRBJ1-1; no definite D call. Per the germline V gene, CDR1 is ENHRY and CDR2 is SYGVKD. The CDR3 is made up of 15 amino acids. Trimming pared 3 bases from V and 1 base from J, leaving 12 bases between. The CDR3 sequence: CAISDAGQTNTEAFF. CDR3 nucleotide sequence: TGTGCCATCAGTGATGCGGGTCAAACGAACACTGAAGCTTTCTTT.

This clonotype was seen repeatedly, ten times or more. The chain links TRBV5-1 to TRBJ2-2; D is perhaps TRBD2 (5 bases). Looked up from germline, CDR1 is SGHRS and CDR2 is YFSETQ. The CDR3 length is 17 residues. The V end lost 1 base, the J end lost 0 bases, and 13 bases lay between the germline ends. The CDR3 here is CASSLRRGFANTGELFF. In nucleotides, the CDR3 is TGCGCCAGCAGCTTGCGGCGCGGGTTCGCGAACACCGGGGAGCTGTTTTTT. Together with reference TRBV5-1 and TRBJ2-2, the CDR3 gives the full variable domain: KAGVTQTPRYLIKTRGQQVTLSCSPISGHRSVSWYQQTPGQGLQFLFEYFSETQRNKGNFPGRFSGRQFSNSRSEMNVSTLELGDSALYLCASSLRRGFANTGELFFGEGSRLTVL.

The chain uses TRBV7-3 and TRBJ2-1, with D uncertain. Per germline, CDR1 SGHTA and CDR2 FQGTGA. The CDR3 contains 13 residues. Trimming stripped 2 bases from V and 5 bases from J, with 7 bases between. This CDR3 is CASSLQANNEQFF. The CDR3 DNA is TGTGCCAGCAGCTTACAGGCCAACAATGAGCAGTTCTTC.